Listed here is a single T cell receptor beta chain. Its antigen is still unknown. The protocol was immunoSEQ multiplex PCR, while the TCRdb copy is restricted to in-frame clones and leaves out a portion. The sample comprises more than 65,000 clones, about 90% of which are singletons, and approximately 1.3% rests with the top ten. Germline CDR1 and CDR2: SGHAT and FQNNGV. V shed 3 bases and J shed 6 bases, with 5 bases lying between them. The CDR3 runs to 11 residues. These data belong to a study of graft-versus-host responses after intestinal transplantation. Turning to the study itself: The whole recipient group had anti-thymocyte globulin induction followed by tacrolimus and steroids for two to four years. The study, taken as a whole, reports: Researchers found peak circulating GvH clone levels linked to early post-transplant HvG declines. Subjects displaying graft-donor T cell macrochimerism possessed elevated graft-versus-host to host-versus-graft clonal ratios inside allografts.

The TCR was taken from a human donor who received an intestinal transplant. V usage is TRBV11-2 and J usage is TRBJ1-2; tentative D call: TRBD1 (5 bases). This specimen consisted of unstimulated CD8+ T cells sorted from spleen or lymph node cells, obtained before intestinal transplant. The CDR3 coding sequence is TGTGCCAGCAGCTTCAGGGATGGCTACACCTTC. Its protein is CASSFRDGYTF.